This TCR beta chain was sequenced in a study of shared clonotypes between healthy human individuals. Study-level results: Collection of samples was limited to blood; tissue repertoires likely differ. Clonotypes that were shared across a handful of donors made up roughly 5% of naive CD4 clonotypes.

The CD4+ fraction was divided into a CD45RA+ naive subset and a CD45RA-negative memory subset. Trimming shortened V by 0 bases and J by 0 bases, and 8 bases separated the two germline ends. The CDR3 is 15 amino acids. Germline V CDR1 and CDR2: SNHLY, FYNNEI. Several immunoSEQ plates received, in even portions, the genomic DNA of each subset. Sequenced by immunoSEQ multiplex PCR; TCRdb stores in-frame clones only, minus some. The sample carries just under 350,000 clones, about 73% recorded once. Concerning this clone: Its antigen is undetermined.

This receptor was identified in a man aged 25-45 years in good health. The chain has TRBV2 and TRBJ1-2; D ambiguous. The sequencing sample was made of memory CD4+ T cells sorted from blood. Regarding subset: CD45RA-negative fraction. The chain's CDR3 is CASSEARWANYGYTF. The CDR3 DNA reads as TGTGCCAGCAGTGAAGCGAGATGGGCTAACTATGGCTACACCTTC. The whole variable domain, filled in from reference TRBV2 and TRBJ1-2, reads EPEVTQTPSHQVTQMGQEVILRCVPISNHLYFYWYRQILGQKVEFLVSFYNNEISEKSEIFDDQFSVERPDGSNFTLKIRSTKLEDSAMYFCASSEARWANYGYTFGSGTRLTVV.